This T cell receptor (beta chain) was recovered during a study of CD8 T cells in ankylosing spondylitis. Points from the study as a whole: The clones that were linked to disease were reported to be significantly enriched in matched synovial fluid samples from ankylosing spondylitis patients. Made up of several highly homologous variants, a TCR beta motif appeared characteristic of ankylosing spondylitis blood. Disease-linked clones displayed a CD8+ phenotype and appeared relatively rarely in peripheral blood.

The table lists this clonotype with many counts. Its antigen is not known. With molecular barcodes, quantitative 5'-RACE was used to make the TCR beta libraries. MiXCR, applied by TCRdb to the 5' RACE reads, yields one record per CDR3 protein. The sample holds about 66,000 distinct CDR3 sequences, over 5% seen once. Sequencing was done on a sample of synovial fluid, either unsorted or a sorted T cell fraction (not recorded which). The sequence was obtained from a male donor with ankylosing spondylitis.

CDR3 amino acids: CASSLSETQYF. In nucleotides, the CDR3 is TGTGCCAGCAGCCTGTCCGAGACCCAGTACTTC. V is TRBV5-5 and J is TRBJ2-5; D gene ambiguous. Germline lookup yields CDR1 SGHKS and CDR2 YYEKEE (reference sequence). V was pared by 4 bases and J by 5 bases, with 6 bases between. The CDR3 is made up of 11 amino acids. Full variable domain (rest looked up from reference TRBV5-5 and TRBJ2-5): DAGVTQSPTHLIKTRGQQVTLRCSPISGHKSVSWYQQVLGQGPQFIFQYYEKEERGRGNFPDRFSARQFPNYSSELNVNALLLGDSALYLCASSLSETQYFGPGTRLLVL.